The clone carrying this T cell receptor (beta chain) occurred once. This record belongs to a study of PD-L1 blockade in urothelial cancer. Study details: The median number of T cells present in blood samples was approximately 130,000.

Indicated time point: pretreatment peripheral blood. The number of samples from each patient was between 1 and 8, taken pretreatment and on-treatment. V lost 6 bases and J 5 bases, leaving 8 bases between the germline ends. Germline CDR1 MNHNY, CDR2 SVGAGI (reference sequence). The length of the CDR3 is 12 residues. The protocol was immunoSEQ multiplex PCR, while the TCRdb copy is restricted to in-frame clones and leaves out a portion. The repertoire holds tens of thousands of clones, with around 91% as singletons. The rearrangement uses TRBV6-6 and TRBJ2-1; no definite D call. This receptor was identified in a man in his fifties or sixties with urothelial cancer. Here the sequenced sample was PBMCs, taken around atezolizumab (anti-PD-L1) treatment. The CDR3, as DNA: TGTGCCAGCAGCGGCGGCCACAATGAGCAGTTCTTC. This sequence encodes CASSGGHNEQFF.